This TCR beta chain originates from a study of OX40 agonist ivuxolimab in advanced cancers. TCRdb's table, derived via immunoSEQ multiplex PCR, lists solely in-frame clones and lacks some. The sample holds 50,000 to 70,000 clones, approximately 90% seen once. The germline V gene has CDR1 SGDLS and CDR2 YYNGEE. Trimming pared 4 bases from V and 7 bases from J, leaving 14 bases between. This CDR3 contains 14 residues. Source: CD4+ or CD8+ T cells sorted from blood, taken in a trial of the OX40 agonist ivuxolimab. V and J are TRBV9 and TRBJ2-2, with a tentative D call TRBD1 (5 bases). This receptor was obtained from an adult with an advanced solid tumor such as melanoma, head and neck, liver or kidney cancer. CDR3 residues: CASSQVRVNGELFF. CDR3 DNA: TGTGCCAGCAGCCAGGTCAGGGTCAACGGGGAGCTGTTTTTT. The whole variable domain, filled in from reference TRBV9 and TRBJ2-2, reads DSGVTQTPKHLITATGQRVTLRCSPRSGDLSVYWYQQSLDQGLQFLIQYYNGEERAKGNILERFSAQQFPDLHSELNLSSLELGDSALYFCASSQVRVNGELFFGEGSRLTVL.